The 8 T cell receptor beta chains presented below share a single source sample, sequenced in a study of T-cell memory formation after mild COVID-19. One entry per CDR3 protein, called by TCRdb with MiXCR from the 5' RACE reads. The data show approximately 400,000 distinct CDR3 sequences, roughly 17% seen once. The sample consisted of PBMCs or a T cell subset sorted from them (not recorded which). These receptors were taken from a man in his late teens or twenties who had mild COVID-19 (a few samples of this study predate the infection). Cell type and time point are not known.

CDR3 amino acids: CASHWPPGQGTDTQYF. CDR3 DNA: TGTGCCAGTCATTGGCCCCCGGGACAGGGCACAGATACGCAGTATTTT. V is TRBV12-3 or TRBV12-4 and J is TRBJ2-3; 8 nucleotides agree with TRBD1. Losses at the gene ends were 9 bases for V and 1 base for J; bases not matched to a gene: 12. This CDR3 is built from 16 residues.

The J gene is TRBJ2-1, the V gene TRBV4-1, with a weak D call TRBD2 (5 bases). With 3 bases removed from V and 9 bases from J, the gap between germline ends came to 9 bases. In germline, CDR1 is MGHRA, CDR2 YSYEKL. The CDR3 spans 12 residues. CDR3 in amino acids: CASSQEAVEQFF. The DNA for the CDR3 is TGCGCCAGCAGCCAGGAGGCGGTTGAGCAGTTCTTC.

V usage is TRBV12-3 or TRBV12-4 and J usage is TRBJ2-7, with TRBD2 matching over 7 bases. The V segment lost 4 bases and the J segment 6 bases; nucleotides outside the gene matches: 6. The CDR3 runs 13 residues. The CDR3 sequence: CASSSSRTSEQYV. CDR3 in DNA: TGTGCCAGCAGTTCATCCCGGACTAGCGAGCAGTACGTC.

The chain couples TRBV7-3 to TRBJ1-1; D remains unclear. Trimming removed 6 bases at V and 0 bases at J, with 14 bases between. This CDR3 comprises 15 residues. Germline loops: CDR1 SGHTA, CDR2 FQGTGA. CDR3 loop: CASRPGPGMNTEAFF. For the CDR3, the DNA is TGTGCCAGCAGACCTGGACCGGGGATGAACACTGAAGCTTTCTTT.

This clonotype was seen more than once but under ten times. The rearrangement joins TRBV11-2 to TRBJ2-1; 9 bases line up with TRBD1. V dropped 6 bases and J dropped 8; count of bases not matched to a gene: 8. Germline V lookup: CDR1 SGHAT, CDR2 FQNNGV. There are 14 residues in the CDR3. CDR3 residues: CASRVTGGFDEQFF. Here the CDR3 DNA reads TGTGCCAGCAGGGTTACAGGGGGCTTCGATGAGCAGTTCTTC.

The chain combines TRBV10-2 with TRBJ2-1, with TRBD2 matching over 11 bases. The CDR3 runs 15 residues. Germline-derived CDR1 and CDR2 are WSHSY and SAAADI. With V trimmed by 8 bases and J by 12 bases, 15 bases remained unmatched. The DNA of the CDR3 is TGCGCCAGCCCCGTTCCCACTAGCGGGGGCCGTACGCAGTTCTTC. This sequence encodes CASPVPTSGGRTQFF.

In this sample, this clonotype turned up a few times. This rearrangement joins TRBV27 to TRBJ1-2, with D uncertain. The CDR3 is 13 residues long. Germline assignment: CDR1 MNHEY and CDR2 SMNVEV (reference sequence). Trimming removed 4 bases from V and 3 bases from J, with 9 bases in between. The CDR3 sequence is CASSSGLYYGYTF. The CDR3 DNA sequence: TGTGCCAGCAGTTCGGGCCTCTACTATGGCTACACCTTC.

This clonotype was seen at least ten times. The chain employs TRBV20-1 and TRBJ1-3, with unresolved D. This CDR3 is built from 12 residues. The V and J ends lost 6 bases and 5 bases respectively, with 11 bases between them. Germline CDR1 and CDR2: DFQATT and SNEGSKA (reference sequence). CDR3 region: CSAEINRNTIYF. The CDR3 DNA follows: TGCAGTGCAGAGATTAACCGAAACACCATATATTTT.